A selection of T cell receptor beta chains follows, all from one sample in a study of post-analysis software for immune sequencing data. TCRdb called the PCR reads again in MiXCR, with one record for every CDR3 protein. The table lists hundreds of thousands of distinct CDR3 sequences, roughly 58% of them singletons. Sequenced sample: blood. The receptors derive from a girl aged 5-17 years with multiple sclerosis. Both conserved end residues are part of each CDR3. The D gene is left open where the match is weak. For some rows the clone size is stated as once, few or many, or as a class when expanded; others skip it.

>NA|NA|TRBV5-7|TRBJ2-5
CASNPQGGGEQYF
TGTGCCAGCAACCCGCAGGGAGGCGGGGAGCAGTACTTC
>few|TRBD1|TRBV6-5|TRBJ2-6
CASSLEQGIPGANVLTF
TGTGCCAGCAGTTTGGAACAGGGGATCCCTGGGGCCAACGTCCTGACTTTC
>many|NA|TRBV7-6|TRBJ2-1
CASSRRSDSYNEQFF
TGTGCCAGCAGCCGACGCTCAGATTCCTACAATGAGCAGTTCTTC
>NA|NA|TRBV2|TRBJ2-7
CASSGSAGRSYEQYF
TGTGCCAGCAGTGGGTCCGCGGGTCGCTCCTACGAGCAGTACTTC
>few|TRBD1|TRBV20-1|TRBJ1-4
CSAYTGEGREKLFF
TGCAGTGCGTATACAGGGGAGGGTCGAGAAAAACTGTTTTTT
>few|NA|TRBV6-5|TRBJ2-5
CASSYSTRETQYF
TGTGCCAGCAGTTACTCCACCCGGGAGACCCAGTACTTC
>NA|TRBD1|TRBV29-1|TRBJ1-1
CSVAKRGRTEAFF
TGCAGCGTTGCGAAAAGGGGGCGGACTGAAGCTTTCTTT
>few|NA|TRBV27|TRBJ2-7
CASSLSIGRACEQYF
TGTGCCAGCAGTTTATCGATTGGGCGGGCCTGCGAGCAGTACTTC
>once|TRBD2|TRBV5-1|TRBJ2-5
CASSTSGAPETQYF
TGCGCCAGCTCCACTAGCGGGGCCCCAGAGACCCAGTACTTC
>NA|TRBD2|TRBV6-5|TRBJ2-3
CASEPAGGSDTQYF
TGTGCCAGCGAACCAGCGGGGGGATCGGATACGCAGTATTTT
>NA|NA|TRBV6-5|TRBJ2-7
CASTRRGAYEQYF
TGTGCCAGCACCCGGAGGGGCGCCTACGAGCAGTACTTC
>NA|NA|TRBV15|TRBJ2-7
CATSRGTAAGYEQYF
TGTGCCACCAGCAGAGGCACGGCTGCGGGGTACGAGCAGTACTTC
>few|TRBD2|TRBV7-3|TRBJ2-5
CASSLTPGLAGTETQYF
TGTGCCAGCAGCTTAACTCCCGGACTAGCGGGGACGGAGACCCAGTACTTC
>few|NA|TRBV25-1|TRBJ2-7
CASSGRGNEQYF
TGTGCCAGCAGTGGCAGGGGAAATGAGCAGTACTTC
>few|NA|TRBV6-5|TRBJ1-1
CASSYREDTEAFF
TGTGCCAGCAGTTATAGGGAGGACACTGAAGCTTTCTTT
>NA|NA|TRBV20-1|TRBJ2-1
CSARGQSYYNEQFF
TGCAGTGCTAGGGGGCAGTCCTACTACAATGAGCAGTTCTTC
>few|NA|TRBV15|TRBJ2-1
CATSSRASPYNEQFF
TGTGCCACCAGCAGTCGTGCCTCCCCCTACAATGAGCAGTTCTTC
>NA|TRBD2|TRBV7-4|TRBJ2-7
CASSLITLAGNEQYF
TGTGCCAGCAGCTTAATTACCCTAGCGGGAAACGAGCAGTACTTC
>NA|NA|TRBV2|TRBJ2-4
CASSDSIILLKNIQYF
TGTGCCAGCAGTGATAGCATCATCCTGCTCAAAAACATTCAGTACTTC
>few|TRBD2|TRBV10-2|TRBJ2-7
CASRSGRSSYEQYF
TGCGCCAGCAGAAGCGGGAGGAGCTCCTACGAGCAGTACTTC
>few|TRBD2|TRBV29-1|TRBJ2-3
CSVEGLRTSGITDTQYF
TGCAGCGTCGAAGGCTTGAGGACTAGCGGGATCACAGATACGCAGTATTTT
>NA|TRBD2|TRBV20-1|TRBJ2-3
CSAEGTSGDADTQYF
TGCAGTGCTGAGGGGACTAGCGGGGACGCAGATACGCAGTATTTT
>NA|NA|TRBV13|TRBJ1-2
CASSPGRGPNYGYTF
TGTGCCAGCAGCCCCGGGCGGGGTCCTAACTATGGCTACACCTTC
>NA|NA|TRBV30|TRBJ2-7
CAWSVPLAYGQYF
TGTGCCTGGAGTGTACCTTTAGCCTACGGGCAGTACTTC
>few|NA|TRBV10-3|TRBJ2-5
CAISERRNQETQYF
TGTGCCATCAGTGAGAGGCGGAACCAAGAGACCCAGTACTTC
>NA|NA|TRBV7-9|TRBJ2-2
CASSPKDSTGELFF
TGTGCCAGCAGCCCGAAGGACAGCACCGGGGAGCTGTTTTTT
>NA|TRBD1|TRBV20-1|TRBJ2-4
CSASQLVSPGTVAGTQYF
TGCAGTGCTAGCCAATTGGTGTCTCCCGGGACAGTGGCGGGCACCCAGTACTTC
>NA|TRBD2|TRBV5-4|TRBJ2-1
CASSLAAGKRQFF
TGTGCCAGCAGCTTAGCAGCGGGGAAGAGGCAGTTCTTC
>NA|NA|TRBV5-1|TRBJ2-7
CASSLLEGARSYEQYF
TGCGCCAGCAGCTTGTTGGAGGGGGCGCGATCCTACGAGCAGTACTTC
>NA|NA|TRBV5-6|TRBJ2-3
CASSPPTNTQYF
TGTGCCAGCAGCCCACCCACCAATACGCAGTATTTT
>few|TRBD2|TRBV20-1|TRBJ2-1
CSARDLADSYNEQFF
TGCAGTGCTAGAGATCTAGCGGACTCCTACAATGAGCAGTTCTTC
>few|NA|TRBV29-1|TRBJ2-1
CSVYGSSYNEQFF
TGCAGCGTTTATGGTAGCTCCTACAATGAGCAGTTCTTC
>once|NA|TRBV12-3/TRBV12-4|TRBJ1-5
CASSLSGAQSNQPQHF
TGTGCCAGCAGTTTATCAGGTGCACAAAGCAATCAGCCCCAGCATTTT
>NA|NA|TRBV20-1|TRBJ2-5
CSARSTFQETQYF
TGCAGTGCTAGGTCGACGTTCCAAGAGACCCAGTACTTC
>NA|TRBD2|TRBV20-1|TRBJ2-1
CSARDRLAGSYNEQFF
TGCAGTGCTAGAGATAGGCTAGCGGGCTCCTACAATGAGCAGTTCTTC
>many|NA|TRBV20-1|TRBJ2-3
CSARGGGQLLMNTDTQYF
TGCAGTGCTAGAGGGGGAGGACAGCTGCTGATGAACACAGATACGCAGTATTTT
>NA|NA|TRBV20-1|TRBJ2-7
CSARGDTAYEQYF
TGCAGTGCTAGAGGGGACACTGCCTACGAGCAGTACTTC
>NA|TRBD2|TRBV7-9|TRBJ2-5
CASSIGGGGQETQYF
TGTGCCAGCAGTATCGGGGGGGGAGGACAAGAGACCCAGTACTTC
>few|NA|TRBV3-1|TRBJ2-4
CASSLRGKFSRAKNIQYF
TGTGCCAGCAGCCTGAGGGGGAAGTTTAGCAGGGCCAAAAACATTCAGTACTTC
>few|NA|TRBV5-1|TRBJ2-7
CASSLELRSFYEQYF
TGCGCCAGCAGCTTGGAGTTAAGGTCTTTCTACGAGCAGTACTTC
>NA|NA|TRBV12-3/TRBV12-4|TRBJ1-2
CASSLLNYGYTF
TGTGCCAGCAGCCTTTTAAACTATGGCTACACCTTC
>many|TRBD1|TRBV5-1|TRBJ2-7
CASSPGTGPYEQYF
TGTGCCAGCAGCCCCGGGACAGGGCCCTACGAGCAGTACTTC
>NA|TRBD1|TRBV7-6|TRBJ2-1
CASSLVRQGESNEQFF
TGTGCCAGCAGCTTAGTGCGACAGGGGGAATCCAATGAGCAGTTCTTC
>NA|NA|TRBV7-2|TRBJ2-1
CASSLSRTPHNEQFF
TGTGCCAGCAGCTTATCCCGGACACCGCACAATGAGCAGTTCTTC
>once|TRBD2|TRBV20-1|TRBJ2-7
CSAIRTSGTYEQYF
TGCAGTGCTATCAGGACTAGCGGTACCTACGAGCAGTACTTC
>NA|TRBD1|TRBV15|TRBJ1-4
CATSARQGTNEKLFF
TGTGCCACCAGCGCGCGACAGGGGACTAATGAAAAACTGTTTTTT
>few|NA|TRBV6-5|TRBJ2-3
CASSYFDTQYF
TGTGCCAGCAGTTACTTTGATACGCAGTATTTT
>few|NA|TRBV5-1|TRBJ2-7
CASSWDPGEAYEQYF
TGCGCCAGCAGCTGGGACCCAGGGGAGGCCTACGAGCAGTACTTC
>NA|NA|TRBV7-9|TRBJ1-2
CASSPVRVGGYTF
TGTGCCAGCAGCCCCGTCCGGGTGGGTGGCTACACCTTC
>NA|NA|TRBV27|TRBJ1-2
CASSLLPSDNYGYTF
TGTGCCAGCAGTTTACTCCCGTCGGATAACTATGGCTACACCTTC
>NA|TRBD1|TRBV29-1|TRBJ2-3
CSVTGQAQVSTDTQYF
TGCAGCGTTACCGGACAGGCCCAGGTGAGCACAGATACGCAGTATTTT
>NA|TRBD1|TRBV20-1|TRBJ1-5
CSARDRGQGANQPQHF
TGCAGTGCTAGAGATCGGGGACAGGGGGCCAATCAGCCCCAGCATTTT
>NA|TRBD2|TRBV20-1|TRBJ2-3
CSALGLAADTQYF
TGCAGTGCGCTGGGACTAGCGGCAGATACGCAGTATTTT
>NA|NA|TRBV9|TRBJ2-7
CASSPGTHYEQYF
TGTGCCAGCAGTCCCGGGACACACTACGAGCAGTACTTC
>NA|NA|TRBV14|TRBJ2-5
CASSPWIGTPGGETQYF
TGTGCCAGCAGCCCATGGATCGGGACTCCCGGGGGCGAGACCCAGTACTTC